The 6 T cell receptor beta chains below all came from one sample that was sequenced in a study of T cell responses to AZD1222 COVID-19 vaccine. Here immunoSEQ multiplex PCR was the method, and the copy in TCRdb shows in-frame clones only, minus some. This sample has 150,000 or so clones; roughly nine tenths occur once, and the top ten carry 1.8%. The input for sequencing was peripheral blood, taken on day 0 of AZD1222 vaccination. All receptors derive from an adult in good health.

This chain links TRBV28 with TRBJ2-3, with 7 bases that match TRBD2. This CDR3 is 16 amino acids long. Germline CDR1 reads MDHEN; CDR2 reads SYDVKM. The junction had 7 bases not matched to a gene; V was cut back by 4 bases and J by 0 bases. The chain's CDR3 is CASSSPGRESTDTQYF. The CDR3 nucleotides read TGTGCCAGCAGTTCCCCAGGGCGGGAGAGCACAGATACGCAGTATTTT.

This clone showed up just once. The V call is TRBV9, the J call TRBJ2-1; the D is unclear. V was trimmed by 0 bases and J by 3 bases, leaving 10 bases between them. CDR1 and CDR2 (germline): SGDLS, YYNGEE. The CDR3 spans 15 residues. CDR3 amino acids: CASSVGTPHYNEQFF. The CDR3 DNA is TGTGCCAGCAGCGTAGGGACCCCCCACTACAATGAGCAGTTCTTC.

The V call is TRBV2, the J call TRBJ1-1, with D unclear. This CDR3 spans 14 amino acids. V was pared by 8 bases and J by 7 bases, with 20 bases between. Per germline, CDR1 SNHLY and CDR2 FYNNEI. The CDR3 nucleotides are TGTGCCAGCCAAATGTCGGAAGACGCGGATGAAGCTTTCTTT. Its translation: CASQMSEDADEAFF.

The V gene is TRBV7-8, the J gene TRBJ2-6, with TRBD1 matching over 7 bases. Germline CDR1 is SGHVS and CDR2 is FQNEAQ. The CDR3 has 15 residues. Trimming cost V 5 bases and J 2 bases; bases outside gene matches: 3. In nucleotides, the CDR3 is TGTGCCAGCAGCCCCGACAGGGCTGGGGCCAACGTCCTGACTTTC. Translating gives CASSPDRAGANVLTF.

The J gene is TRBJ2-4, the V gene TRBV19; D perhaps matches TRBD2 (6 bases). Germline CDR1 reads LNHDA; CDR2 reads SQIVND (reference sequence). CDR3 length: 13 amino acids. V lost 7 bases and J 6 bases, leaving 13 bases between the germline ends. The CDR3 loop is CASNREMGNIQYF. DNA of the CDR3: TGTGCCAGTAACCGGGAGATGGGAAACATTCAGTACTTC. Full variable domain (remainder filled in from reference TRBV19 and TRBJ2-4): DGGITQSPKYLFRKEGQNVTLSCEQNLNHDAMYWYRQDPGQGLRLIYYSQIVNDFQKGDIAEGYSVSREKKESFPLTVTSAQKNPTAFYLCASNREMGNIQYFGAGTRLSVL.

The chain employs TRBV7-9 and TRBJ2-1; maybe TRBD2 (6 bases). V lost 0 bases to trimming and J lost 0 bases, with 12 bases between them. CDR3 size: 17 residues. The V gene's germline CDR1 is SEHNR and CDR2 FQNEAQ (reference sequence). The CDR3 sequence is CASSLAKIAASYNEQFF. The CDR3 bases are TGTGCCAGCAGCTTAGCCAAGATAGCGGCCTCCTACAATGAGCAGTTCTTC.